The next 13 T cell receptor beta chains were all read from a single sample in a study of cytomegalovirus exposure and HLA in healthy donors. Produced via immunoSEQ multiplex PCR; TCRdb's table is partial and in-frame only. The data contain about 140,000 clones, about 95% of them singletons. Material for sequencing was PBMCs. The receptors shown here come from a man aged 18 to 29 in good health and CMV-seropositive.

The V gene is TRBV9, the J gene TRBJ2-3, with D possibly matching TRBD1 (5 bases). Germline V gene sequence: CDR1 SGDLS, CDR2 YYNGEE. V shed 3 bases and J shed 0 bases, with 11 bases lying between them. The CDR3 spans 15 residues. DNA of the CDR3: TGTGCCAGCAGCGGGACACCTTCTAGCACAGATACGCAGTATTTT. Translation: CASSGTPSSTDTQYF.

DNA for the CDR3: TGCGCCAGCAGCTTGGGACTAGCGGGAGGGGCCCATGAGCAGTTCTTC. It specifies CASSLGLAGGAHEQFF. The V gene is TRBV5-1, the J gene TRBJ2-1; 14 positions match TRBD2. The length of the CDR3 is 16 residues. V was pared by 0 bases and J by 8 bases, with 4 bases of the junction left unmatched. CDR1 and CDR2 (germline): SGHRS, YFSETQ.

The rearrangement joins TRBV7-7 to TRBJ2-5; possible D gene TRBD1, 6 bases. The ends were cut back, 5 bases at V and 1 base at J, with 14 bases in the middle. From germline, CDR1 is SSHAT and CDR2 FNYEAQ (reference sequence). This CDR3 spans 15 amino acids. In DNA, the CDR3 is TGTGCCAGCAGCCAGGGGCTACGGGGCCAAGAGACCCAGTACTTC. The encoded protein is CASSQGLRGQETQYF.

The chain recombines TRBV6-5 with TRBJ2-1; 7 positions agree with TRBD2. V was pared by 9 bases and J by 9 bases, with 5 bases of the junction left unmatched. CDR1 and CDR2 from the germline V gene are MNHEY and SVGAGI. The CDR3 totals 11 residues. The CDR3 DNA reads as TGTGCCAGTTGGGGGGGAGGTGAGCAGTTCTTC. Its protein is CASWGGGEQFF.

The count of this clone is one. The chain has TRBV5-4 and TRBJ2-6; TRBD1 is a possible D gene (5 bases). From germline, CDR1 is SGHNT and CDR2 YYREEE (reference sequence). The CDR3 contains 17 residues. Trimming shortened V by 0 bases and J by 0 bases, and 10 bases separated the two germline ends. CDR3 sequence: CASSLGTTLSGANVLTF. The CDR3 DNA sequence: TGTGCCAGCAGCTTGGGGACAACGCTCTCTGGGGCCAACGTCCTGACTTTC.

About this clone itself: Germline is not matched at one junction end, which may reflect a read error. V usage is TRBV7-2 and J usage is TRBJ2-7; 9 nucleotides match TRBD2. In germline, CDR1 is SGHTA, CDR2 FQGNSA. This CDR3 comprises 13 residues. The CDR3: CASTSYESGLASF. The CDR3 DNA reads as TGTGCCAGCACATCGTATGAATCGGGACTAGCTTCGTTC.

The V gene is TRBV9, the J gene TRBJ2-1; 14 positions agree with TRBD2. Trimming cost V 0 bases and J 13 bases; bases outside gene matches: 12. The germline V gene encodes CDR1 SGDLS and CDR2 YYNGEE. This CDR3 has 17 amino acids. CDR3 loop: CASSVAPETSGRGVQFF. DNA for the CDR3: TGTGCCAGCAGCGTAGCGCCAGAGACTAGCGGGAGGGGCGTACAGTTCTTC. The complete variable domain, with remaining parts taken from reference TRBV9 and TRBJ2-1, reads DSGVTQTPKHLITATGQRVTLRCSPRSGDLSVYWYQQSLDQGLQFLIQYYNGEERAKGNILERFSAQQFPDLHSELNLSSLELGDSALYFCASSVAPETSGRGVQFFGPGTRLTVL.

V usage is TRBV4-2 and J usage is TRBJ2-4; 10 nucleotides line up with TRBD2. The CDR3 runs to 18 residues. Germline values: CDR1 LGHNA, CDR2 YNFKEQ. The V and J ends lost 6 bases and 1 base, in that order; junction bases with no gene match: 12. The CDR3 region has the DNA TGTGCCAGCAGACCTAGCGGGAGTGGGACAATGGCCAAAAACATTCAGTACTTC. Translated, it gives CASRPSGSGTMAKNIQYF.

The chain has TRBV6-6 and TRBJ2-7; 7 nucleotides align to TRBD1. V dropped 6 bases and J dropped 7; count of bases not matched to a gene: 9. This CDR3 is built from 13 residues. CDR1 and CDR2 (germline): MNHNY, SVGAGI (reference sequence). CDR3 nucleotides: TGTGCCAGCAGGATACAGGGGACGGGGGAGCAGTACTTC. Its protein product is CASRIQGTGEQYF.

This clone was seen just once. The chain uses TRBV15 and TRBJ1-1; 7 bases map to TRBD1. Germline CDR1 reads LNHNV; CDR2 reads YYDKDF (reference sequence). V was clipped by 6 bases and J by 4 bases; unmatched bases: 11. This CDR3 is built from 15 residues. CDR3: CATRGTRQGGTEAFF. CDR3 nucleotides: TGTGCCACCAGAGGGACTCGACAGGGTGGCACTGAAGCTTTCTTT.

J is TRBJ2-3 and V is TRBV30; D remains unclear. The germline V and J ends were trimmed by 0 bases and 6 bases, with 7 bases remaining between them. CDR1 is GTSNPN, CDR2 SVGIG, per germline (reference sequence). CDR3 length: 12 amino acids. The CDR3 sequence is CAWSVQSDTQYF. The CDR3 nucleotides read TGTGCCTGGAGTGTACAGTCGGATACGCAGTATTTT.

The chain recombines TRBV5-1 with TRBJ2-7, with 7 bases fitting TRBD1. V lost 0 bases, J lost 8 bases, and 14 bases stayed unmatched. The CDR3 is 16 residues long. Looked up from germline, CDR1 is SGHRS and CDR2 is YFSETQ. The CDR3 protein is CASSLGSAGGYEKQYF. The CDR3 DNA reads as TGCGCCAGCAGCTTGGGTTCGGCAGGGGGATATGAAAAGCAGTACTTC.

The chain employs TRBV7-6 and TRBJ2-1; 9 nucleotides match TRBD2. J lost 6 bases, V lost 7 bases, and 19 bases had no gene match. This CDR3 has 18 amino acids. Germline V lookup: CDR1 SGHVS, CDR2 FNYEAQ. The CDR3 nucleotides are TGTGCCAGCACCCCCTTAAGGGGACAGCGGGAGGCTATCAATGAGCAGTTCTTC. Its translation: CASTPLRGQREAINEQFF.